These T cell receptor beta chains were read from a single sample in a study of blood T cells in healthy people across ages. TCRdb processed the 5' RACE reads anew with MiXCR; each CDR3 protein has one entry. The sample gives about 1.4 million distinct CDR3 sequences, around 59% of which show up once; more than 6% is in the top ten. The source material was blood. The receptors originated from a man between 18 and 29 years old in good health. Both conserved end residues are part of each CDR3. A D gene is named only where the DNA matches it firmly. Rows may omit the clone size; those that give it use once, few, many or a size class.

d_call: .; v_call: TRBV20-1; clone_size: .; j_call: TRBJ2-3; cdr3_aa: CSAPPSDTQYF; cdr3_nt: TGCAGTGCCCCGCCGTCAGATACGCAGTATTTT
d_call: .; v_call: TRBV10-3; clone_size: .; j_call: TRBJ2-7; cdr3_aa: CVISEGDKTYEQYF; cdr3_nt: TGTGTCATCAGTGAGGGAGACAAAACCTACGAGCAGTACTTC
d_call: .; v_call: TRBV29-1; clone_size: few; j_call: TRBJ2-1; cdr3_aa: CSVPSYPGYNEQFF; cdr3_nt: TGCAGCGTTCCGTCTTATCCGGGGTACAATGAGCAGTTCTTC
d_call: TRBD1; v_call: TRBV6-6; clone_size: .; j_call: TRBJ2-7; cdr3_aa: CASRISGQGYGQYF; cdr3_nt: TGTGCCAGCAGGATATCGGGACAGGGGTACGGGCAGTACTTC
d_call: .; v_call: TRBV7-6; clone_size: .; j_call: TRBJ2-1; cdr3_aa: CASSFGRVPYNEQFF; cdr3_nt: TGTGCCAGCAGCTTCGGGCGGGTTCCCTACAATGAGCAGTTCTTC
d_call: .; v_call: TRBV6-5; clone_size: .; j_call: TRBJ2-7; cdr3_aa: CASSRQVYSYEQYF; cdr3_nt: TGTGCCAGCAGTAGACAGGTATACTCCTACGAGCAGTACTTC
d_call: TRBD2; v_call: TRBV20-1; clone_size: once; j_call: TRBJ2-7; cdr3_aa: CSARREGNSYEQYF; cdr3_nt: TGCAGTGCTAGAAGGGAGGGCAACTCCTACGAGCAGTACTTC
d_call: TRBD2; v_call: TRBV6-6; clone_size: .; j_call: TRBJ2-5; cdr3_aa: CASSYSKLAYNNEQYF; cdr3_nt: TGTGCCAGCAGTTACTCGAAACTAGCGTACAACAATGAGCAGTACTTC
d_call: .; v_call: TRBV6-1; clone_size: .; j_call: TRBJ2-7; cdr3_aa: CASSEVSPQQYF; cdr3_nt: TGTGCCAGCAGTGAAGTGTCGCCTCAACAGTACTTC
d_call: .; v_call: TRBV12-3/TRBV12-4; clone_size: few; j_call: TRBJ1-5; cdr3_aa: CASSLALYSNQPQHF; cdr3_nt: TGTGCCAGCAGTTTAGCGCTTTATAGCAATCAGCCCCAGCATTTT
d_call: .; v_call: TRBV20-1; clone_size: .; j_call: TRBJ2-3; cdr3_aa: CSARDGGWASKGDTQYF; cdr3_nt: TGCAGTGCTAGAGATGGGGGGTGGGCCTCAAAAGGGGATACGCAGTATTTT
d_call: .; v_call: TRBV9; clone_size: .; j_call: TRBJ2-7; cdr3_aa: CASSESDTHPYYEQYF; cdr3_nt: TGTGCCAGCAGCGAAAGTGACACCCACCCTTACTACGAGCAGTACTTC
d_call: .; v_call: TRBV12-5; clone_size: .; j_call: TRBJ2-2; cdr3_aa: CASGVSGGSGELFF; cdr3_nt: TGTGCTAGTGGTGTGTCCGGCGGGTCCGGGGAGCTGTTTTTT
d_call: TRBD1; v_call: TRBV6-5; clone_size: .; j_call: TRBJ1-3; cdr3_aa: CASSYSGQGSGNTIYF; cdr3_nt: TGTGCCAGCAGTTATTCGGGACAGGGCAGTGGAAACACCATATATTTT
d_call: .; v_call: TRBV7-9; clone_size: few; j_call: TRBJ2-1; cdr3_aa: CASVSRDNYNEQFF; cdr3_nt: TGTGCCAGCGTCTCCCGGGATAACTACAATGAGCAGTTCTTC
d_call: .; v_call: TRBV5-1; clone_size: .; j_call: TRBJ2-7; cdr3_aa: CASSSGLLYLSSYEQYF; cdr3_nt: TGCGCCAGCAGCTCGGGCCTACTTTACCTATCCTCCTACGAGCAGTACTTC
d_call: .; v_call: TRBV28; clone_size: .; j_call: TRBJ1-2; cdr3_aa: CASSMEWYGYTF; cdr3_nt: TGTGCCAGCAGCATGGAGTGGTATGGCTACACCTTC
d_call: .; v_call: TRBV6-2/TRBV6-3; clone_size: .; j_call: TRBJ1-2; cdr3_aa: CASSYSPGVYGYTF; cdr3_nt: TGTGCCAGCAGTTACTCCCCAGGAGTCTATGGCTACACCTTC
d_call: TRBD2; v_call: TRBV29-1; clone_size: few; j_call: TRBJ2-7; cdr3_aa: CSARVVSRAGSSYEQYF; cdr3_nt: TGCAGCGCCAGGGTAGTATCCAGAGCGGGAAGCTCCTACGAGCAGTACTTC
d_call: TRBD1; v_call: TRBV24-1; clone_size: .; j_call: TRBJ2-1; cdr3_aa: CATSAGGQGRNEQFF; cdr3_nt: TGTGCCACCAGTGCAGGGGGACAGGGGAGGAATGAGCAGTTCTTC
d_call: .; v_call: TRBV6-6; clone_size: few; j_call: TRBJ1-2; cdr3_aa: CASSYDLVGYTF; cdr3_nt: TGTGCCAGCAGTTACGATTTGGTTGGCTACACCTTC
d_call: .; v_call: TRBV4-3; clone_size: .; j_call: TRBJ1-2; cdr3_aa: CASSQGRGSDGYTF; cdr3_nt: TGCGCCAGCAGCCAAGGGAGGGGGAGCGATGGCTACACCTTC